These T cell receptor beta chains were read from a single sample in a study of blood T cell repertoires in COVID-19. The method was immunoSEQ multiplex PCR; TCRdb's version includes in-frame clones alone and lacks a portion of them. The top ten hold approximately 4.1% of the sample, which has 68,000 or so clones, 85% to 90% seen once. Sequencing was done on a sample of peripheral blood. The receptor source for this set is a man over 45 with acute or convalescent COVID-19. The CDR3 runs from the conserved cysteine through the conserved F or W. D genes are given only for firm matches. Size values are once, few and many counts, or a class for expanded clones, and some rows have none.

V,J,size,D,CDR3,DNA
TRBV7-9,TRBJ1-2,.,.,CASSLGRGYTF,TGTGCCAGCAGCTTAGGTCGTGGCTACACCTTC
TRBV27,TRBJ1-2,few,TRBD1,CASSLDEGQDGYTF,TGTGCCAGCAGTTTGGACGAAGGACAGGATGGCTACACCTTC
TRBV9,TRBJ1-2,.,TRBD1,CASSVAPPGQGGYGYTF,TGTGCCAGCAGCGTAGCTCCCCCGGGACAGGGAGGCTATGGCTACACCTTC
TRBV29-1,TRBJ2-2,.,TRBD1,CSVENTGQGWNTGELFF,TGCAGCGTTGAGAACACGGGACAGGGTTGGAACACCGGGGAGCTGTTTTTT
TRBV11-2,TRBJ2-5,.,.,CASSWGVSGQETQYF,TGTGCCAGCAGCTGGGGAGTTTCGGGGCAAGAGACCCAGTACTTC
TRBV13,TRBJ1-1,few,.,CASSLSFGQTNEAFF,TGTGCCAGCAGCTTATCGTTCGGACAGACTAATGAAGCTTTCTTT
TRBV27,TRBJ1-1,.,TRBD1,CASSPDRGRGEAFF,TGTGCCAGCAGTCCGGACAGGGGGCGCGGTGAAGCTTTCTTT
TRBV6-5,TRBJ1-5,.,TRBD1,CASRKGQGHQPQHF,TGTGCCAGCAGAAAAGGACAGGGTCATCAGCCCCAGCATTTT
TRBV6-6,TRBJ1-1,.,TRBD1,CASSYSRTGVRGEAFF,TGTGCCAGCAGTTACTCGAGGACAGGGGTACGGGGTGAAGCTTTCTTT
TRBV13,TRBJ1-1,.,TRBD1,CASSSKGTGVNTEAFF,TGTGCCAGCAGCTCGAAGGGAACAGGGGTGAACACTGAAGCTTTCTTT
TRBV28,TRBJ1-1,.,TRBD1,CASSLTGTGSEAFF,TGTGCCAGCAGTCTGACCGGGACAGGGTCTGAAGCTTTCTTT
TRBV4-1,TRBJ2-1,.,TRBD1,CASSHRTGVNEQFF,TGCGCCAGCAGCCATCGGACAGGGGTCAATGAGCAGTTCTTC
TRBV15,TRBJ1-5,few,.,CATSRLERRGGNQPQHF,TGTGCCACCAGCAGATTGGAGCGGCGGGGTGGCAATCAGCCCCAGCATTTT
TRBV7-8,TRBJ2-7,few,TRBD2,CASSPTSGRTPYEQYF,TGTGCCAGCAGCCCGACTAGCGGGAGGACTCCCTACGAGCAGTACTTC
TRBV5-1,TRBJ1-4,.,.,CASSSDSSNEKLFF,TGCGCCAGCAGCTCGGACAGTTCTAATGAAAAACTGTTTTTT
TRBV3-1/TRBV3-2,TRBJ1-6,.,.,CASSHLGNSPLHF,TGTGCCAGCAGCCACCTAGGAAATTCACCCCTCCACTTT
TRBV7-2,TRBJ1-5,.,.,CASSLDPQRQPQHF,TGTGCCAGCAGCTTAGATCCGCAGCGTCAGCCCCAGCATTTT
TRBV11-1,TRBJ2-7,once,.,CASSYGGGSYEQCF,TGTGCCAGCAGCTACGGGGGAGGCTCCTACGAGCAGTGCTTC
TRBV6-1,TRBJ2-5,once,TRBD2,CASSEPWLAGVKETQYF,TGTGCCAGCAGTGAACCTTGGCTAGCGGGAGTTAAGGAGACCCAGTACTTC
TRBV7-8,TRBJ2-5,.,TRBD2,CASSLEPSGGQETQYF,TGTGCCAGCAGCTTAGAGCCTAGCGGGGGCCAAGAGACCCAGTACTTC
TRBV5-5,TRBJ2-3,.,.,CASSTPSLGSDTQYF,TGTGCCAGCAGCACGCCTTCTCTCGGGAGCGATACGCAGTATTTT
TRBV28,TRBJ2-2,.,TRBD2,CASSSRTGRKSGGGELFF,TGTGCCAGCAGCTCTCGTACAGGCCGAAAATCGGGGGGCGGGGAGCTGTTTTTT
TRBV10-3,TRBJ2-7,.,.,CAISDGQGAYEQYF,TGTGCCATCAGTGACGGTCAGGGTGCCTACGAGCAGTACTTC
TRBV5-4,TRBJ2-1,.,.,CASSWLEARHNEQFF,TGTGCCAGCAGCTGGCTCGAGGCTAGGCACAATGAGCAGTTCTTC
TRBV14,TRBJ1-1,.,.,CASSQDQDSNTEAFF,TGTGCCAGCAGCCAAGATCAGGACAGTAACACTGAAGCTTTCTTT
TRBV9,TRBJ1-3,.,TRBD1,CASSASIQGAAGNTIYF,TGTGCCAGCAGCGCCTCTATACAGGGGGCGGCTGGAAACACCATATATTTT
TRBV25-1,TRBJ1-6,.,TRBD1,CASSADRRPPLHF,TGTGCCAGCAGTGCGGACAGGCGCCCACCCCTCCACTTT
TRBV11-3,TRBJ2-5,.,TRBD2,CASSTLAGGGETQYF,TGTGCCAGCAGCACTCTAGCGGGAGGGGGAGAGACCCAGTACTTC
TRBV7-8,TRBJ2-5,.,.,CASSLVQRDKLRAQYF,TGTGCCAGCAGCTTAGTACAGCGGGACAAGCTTCGGGCCCAGTACTTC
TRBV7-9,TRBJ1-5,.,TRBD1,CATGQGERQPQHF,TGTGCCACGGGACAGGGGGAACGTCAGCCCCAGCATTTT
TRBV25-1,TRBJ1-5,.,.,CASSGSGEKPQHF,TGTGCCAGCAGTGGCTCTGGGGAGAAGCCCCAGCATTTT
TRBV5-6,TRBJ2-7,.,TRBD1,CASSVDRVHEQYF,TGTGCCAGCAGCGTGGACAGGGTCCACGAGCAGTACTTC
TRBV7-8,TRBJ2-1,once,TRBD1,CASSSRPGGAADEQFF,TGTGCCAGCAGCTCTCGCCCAGGGGGCGCAGCGGATGAGCAGTTCTTC
TRBV6-5,TRBJ1-1,.,.,CASSPLVENTEAFF,TGTGCCAGCAGCCCCCTAGTCGAGAACACTGAAGCTTTCTTT
TRBV7-3,TRBJ1-6,few,.,CASSLSSTGATLHF,TGTGCCAGCAGCTTATCGTCGACAGGCGCAACCCTCCACTTT
TRBV21-1,TRBJ1-5,few,.,CASSKVGRVKGQPQHF,TGTGCCAGCAGCAAAGTCGGCAGGGTAAAAGGCCAGCCCCAGCATTTT
TRBV18,TRBJ2-7,few,TRBD2,CASSPGRDGTYEQYF,TGTGCCAGCTCACCAGGGAGGGATGGGACCTACGAGCAGTACTTC
TRBV3-1/TRBV3-2,TRBJ1-2,.,.,CASSHGQPYGYTF,TGTGCCAGCAGCCACGGACAGCCCTATGGCTACACCTTC
TRBV7-9,TRBJ1-4,.,.,CASSRGEGLFEKLFF,TGTGCCAGCAGCCGAGGGGAGGGGCTTTTCGAAAAACTGTTTTTT
TRBV19,TRBJ1-2,.,.,CAGSIMSSQGFGGYTF,TGTGCCGGTAGTATAATGTCTAGTCAGGGATTCGGTGGCTACACCTTC
TRBV14,TRBJ2-7,.,.,CASSQASRGEQYF,TGTGCCAGCAGCCAAGCATCCAGGGGCGAGCAGTACTTC
TRBV9,TRBJ2-7,.,TRBD1,CASSGTGQPYEQYF,TGTGCCAGCAGCGGGACAGGGCAACCCTACGAGCAGTACTTC
TRBV27,TRBJ2-7,.,TRBD1,CASSQDRDEQYF,TGTGCCAGCAGTCAGGACAGGGACGAGCAGTACTTC
TRBV5-5,TRBJ2-7,once,TRBD1,CASSFRGTGIDKQYF,TGTGCCAGCAGCTTTCGCGGGACAGGGATAGATAAGCAGTACTTC
TRBV7-9,TRBJ1-4,.,.,CASSLEGDEKLFF,TGTGCCAGCAGCTTGGAGGGTGATGAAAAACTGTTTTTT
TRBV5-1,TRBJ1-3,.,TRBD1,CASSSGFGTGDGNTIYF,TGCGCCAGCAGTTCCGGCTTCGGGACAGGGGATGGAAACACCATATATTTT
TRBV28,TRBJ1-6,few,.,CASSFEGIASPLHF,TGTGCCAGCAGTTTCGAGGGTATTGCTTCACCCCTCCACTTT
TRBV19,TRBJ1-1,once,.,CASSDDNMNTEAFF,TGTGCCAGTTCGGATGACAACATGAACACTGAAGCTTTCTTT
TRBV18,TRBJ1-3,.,TRBD1,CASSPFRQGLGNTIYF,TGTGCCAGCTCACCATTCCGACAGGGTTTAGGAAACACCATATATTTT